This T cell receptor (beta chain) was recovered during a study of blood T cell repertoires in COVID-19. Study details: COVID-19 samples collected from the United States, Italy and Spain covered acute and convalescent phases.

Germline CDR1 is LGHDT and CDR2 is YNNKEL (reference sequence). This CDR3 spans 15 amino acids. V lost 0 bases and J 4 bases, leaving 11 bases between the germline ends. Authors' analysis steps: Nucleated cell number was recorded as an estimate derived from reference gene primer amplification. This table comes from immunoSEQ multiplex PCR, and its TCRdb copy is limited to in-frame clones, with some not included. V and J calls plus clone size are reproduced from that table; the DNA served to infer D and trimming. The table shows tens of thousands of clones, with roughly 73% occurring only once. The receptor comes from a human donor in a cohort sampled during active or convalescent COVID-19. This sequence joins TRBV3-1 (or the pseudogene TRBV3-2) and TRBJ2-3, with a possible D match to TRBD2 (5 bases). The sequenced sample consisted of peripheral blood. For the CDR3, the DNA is TGTGCCAGCAGCCAAGATCTAGGGAGCCCAGATACGCAGTATTTT. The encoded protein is CASSQDLGSPDTQYF.